The source of this T cell receptor beta chain is a study of CD8+ T cells in alopecia areata (dated by TCRdb to the late 2010s). Some background on the complete study: Skin from C3H/HeJ donors with spontaneous alopecia (roughly 6-12 months old) was grafted onto female C3H/HeJ recipients aged roughly 6-11 weeks. TCRbeta CDR3 regions were amplified by immunoSEQ multiplex PCR with 35 Vbeta forward and 13 Jbeta reverse primers. RNA was extracted with the PAXgene miRNA kit for fixed scalp, the miRNeasy kit for PBMCs, and the RNeasy kit for mouse skin. The study used high-throughput TCRbeta sequencing to examine T cell clonal expansion in alopecia areata, in both the C3H/HeJ mouse model and human patients. Scalp clonality was compared across normal scalp (n=4), patchy alopecia areata scalp (n=8), and alopecia totalis/universalis scalp (n=8). Scalp tissue and sorted CD4+ and CD8+ peripheral blood T cells from patchy and totalis/universalis alopecia areata patients and from healthy controls were covered by human TCRbeta sequencing. Results and caveats for the whole study, not just this receptor: Scalp TCR repertoire analysis is complicated because resident alphabeta T cells in normal human skin are also sequenced, whereas mouse skin is dominated by gammadelta T cells. Compared with mice, TCR sequences shared between patients were less clear, possibly partly because of HLA diversity across the patient population. Higher clonality and more expanded CD8+ clones were observed in lesional scalp than in normal scalp, particularly in alopecia totalis/universalis, a finding suggestive of antigenic drive.

Library generation was performed with the immunoSEQ multiplex PCR assay. RNA was extracted from all samples and reverse transcribed into cDNA, which served as template for TCR sequencing. First-strand cDNA was synthesized using SuperScript III with a 2:1 mix of oligo-dT and random hexamers. A synthetic immune receptor repertoire was used to assess amplification bias, and residual bias was removed computationally. Libraries were sequenced on Illumina HiSeq using 60 bp reads that covered the CDR3 and were read from J toward V. As for the authors' bioinformatics: Raw reads were preprocessed to remove errors, and CDR3 was defined according to IMGT conventions as the region from the conserved cysteine to phenylalanine. Clonality was computed as 1 minus the Shannon entropy, with the entropy normalized by log2 of the number of productive unique TCRs. Whether scalp clones were CD4 or CD8 was inferred by matching scalp TCRbeta sequences against CD4 and CD8 repertoires sorted from blood. The immuneACCESS repertoire file appears here via TCRdb, limited to in-frame rearrangements. These files lack a portion of the clones; in checked studies, under half of the deficit traces to unresolved V genes, and the cause of the others is not known. V and J calls and clone size are as listed in that table; D and trimming were resolved from the DNA. The table for this sample lists about 270,000 clones, none of them counted only once. 1.2% of the sample comes from the top ten.

Cells from pooled mouse cutaneous lymph nodes were stained for CD4, CD8alpha, NKG2D, NKG2ACE and other markers and then sorted on a BD Influx. V trim: 5 bases; J trim: 1 base; unmatched bases: 2. CDR1 and CDR2 are read off the germline V gene (reference sequence) as FNHDT and SITEND. Spanning cysteine to phenylalanine, the CDR3 consists of 13 amino acids. Shown are 27 bases from within the CDR3, in frame from base 1. The table lists this clone with many counts. The antigen it recognizes is unknown. For this receptor, the gene names and germline sequences are taken from the mouse. Sequencing ends 4 residues short of the CDR3 end; the germline J gene provides the rest. Other DNA variants within this sample encode the same CDR3.

The sample taken for sequencing was CD4+ T cells sorted from a lymph node. This chain joins TRBV19 to TRBJ1-1; TRBD1 fits 7 bases in the junction. The TCR sequence derives from a C3H/HeJ mouse with alopecia areata. With respect to MHC, this strain carries the haplotype H2-k. CDR3 reads: CASSRQGNTEVFF. The covered CDR3 bases are TGTGCCAGCAGCCGACAGGGAAACACA.